This TCR beta chain was sequenced in a study of cytomegalovirus exposure and HLA in healthy donors. With V trimmed by 5 bases and J by 1 base, 4 bases remained unmatched. Germline V gene sequence: CDR1 LNHDA, CDR2 SQIVND (reference sequence). The CDR3 sequence is 14 residues long. This clone came up once. Use of 60 Vbeta and 13 Jbeta primers characterized the PCR. Measured with immunoSEQ multiplex PCR; TCRdb has only the in-frame clones, and not every one. This sample has 130,000 to 150,000 clones, with about 75% found just once. The chain carries TRBV19 and TRBJ1-1, with 7 bases matching TRBD1. The sequence came from a man aged 18 to 29 in good health and CMV-seronegative. The sample consisted of PBMCs. This CDR3 is CASSYRTGNTEAFF. The CDR3, as DNA: TGTGCCAGTAGTTACCGGACAGGGAACACTGAAGCTTTCTTT.